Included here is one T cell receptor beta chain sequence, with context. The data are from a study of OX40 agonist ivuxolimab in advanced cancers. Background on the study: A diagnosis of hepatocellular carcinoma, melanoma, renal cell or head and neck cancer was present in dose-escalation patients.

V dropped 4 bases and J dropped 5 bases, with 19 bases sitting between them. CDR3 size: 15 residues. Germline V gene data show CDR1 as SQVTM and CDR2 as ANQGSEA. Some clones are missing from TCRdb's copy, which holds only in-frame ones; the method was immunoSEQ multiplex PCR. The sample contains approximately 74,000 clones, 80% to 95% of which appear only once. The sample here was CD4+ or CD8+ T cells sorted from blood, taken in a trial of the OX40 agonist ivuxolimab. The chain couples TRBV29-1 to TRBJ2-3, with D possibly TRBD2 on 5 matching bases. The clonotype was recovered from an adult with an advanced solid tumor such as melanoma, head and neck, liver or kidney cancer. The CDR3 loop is CSVASSSSPRDTQYF. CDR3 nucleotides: TGCAGCGTTGCCTCGTCTAGCTCCCCACGAGATACGCAGTATTTT.